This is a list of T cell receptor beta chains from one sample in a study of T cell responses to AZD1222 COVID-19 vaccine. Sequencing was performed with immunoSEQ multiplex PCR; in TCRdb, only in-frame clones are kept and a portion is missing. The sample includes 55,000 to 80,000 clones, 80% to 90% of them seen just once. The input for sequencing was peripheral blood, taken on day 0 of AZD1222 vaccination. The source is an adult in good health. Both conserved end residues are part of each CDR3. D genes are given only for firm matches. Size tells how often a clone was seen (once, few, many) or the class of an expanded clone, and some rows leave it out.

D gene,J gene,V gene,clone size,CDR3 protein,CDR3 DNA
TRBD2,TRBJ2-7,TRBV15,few,CATSRGLADYEQYF,TGTGCCACCAGCAGAGGACTAGCGGATTACGAGCAGTACTTC
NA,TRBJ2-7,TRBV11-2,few,CASRDATYEQYF,TGTGCCAGCAGAGACGCCACCTACGAGCAGTACTTC
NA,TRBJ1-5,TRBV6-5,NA,CASTQRAGVQPQHF,TGTGCCAGCACCCAACGGGCGGGGGTTCAGCCCCAGCATTTT
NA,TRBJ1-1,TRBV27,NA,CASSLLEGHEAFF,TGTGCCAGCAGTTTACTAGAGGGACATGAAGCTTTCTTT
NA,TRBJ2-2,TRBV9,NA,CASSVAGVTGELFF,TGTGCCAGCAGCGTAGCGGGGGTCACCGGGGAGCTGTTTTTT
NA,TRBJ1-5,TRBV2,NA,CASNRGMTEPQHF,TGTGCCAGCAATCGGGGGATGACCGAGCCCCAGCATTTT
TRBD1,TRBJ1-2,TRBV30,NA,CALGQINYGYTF,TGTGCCTTGGGACAGATTAACTATGGCTACACCTTC
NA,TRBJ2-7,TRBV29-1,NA,CSVEDRDYEQYF,TGCAGCGTTGAAGACCGGGACTACGAGCAGTACTTC
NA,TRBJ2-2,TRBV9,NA,CASSVSGAEPNTGELFF,TGTGCCAGCAGCGTCTCGGGGGCCGAACCGAACACCGGGGAGCTGTTTTTT
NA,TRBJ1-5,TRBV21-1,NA,CASSNSSQGARRRNQPQHF,TGTGCCAGCAGCAATTCCTCACAGGGGGCGCGGCGGAGGAATCAGCCCCAGCATTTT
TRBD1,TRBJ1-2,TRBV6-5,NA,CASARGQGFRGYTF,TGTGCCAGCGCCCGCGGACAGGGTTTTCGGGGCTACACCTTC
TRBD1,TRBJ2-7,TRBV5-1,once,CASSLRQGANEQYF,TGCGCCAGCAGCTTGAGACAGGGGGCTAACGAGCAGTACTTC
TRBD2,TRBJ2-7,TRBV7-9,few,CASSAWGGTYEQYF,TGTGCCAGCAGCGCTTGGGGAGGGACCTACGAGCAGTACTTC
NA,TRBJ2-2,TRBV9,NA,CASSALLGGELFF,TGTGCCAGCAGCGCGCTTCTGGGCGGGGAGCTGTTTTTT
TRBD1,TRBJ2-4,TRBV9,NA,CASSAGQGYGSKNIQYF,TGTGCCAGCAGCGCGGGACAGGGGTATGGGTCCAAAAACATTCAGTACTTC
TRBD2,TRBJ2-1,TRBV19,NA,CASSIAKREGWNEQFF,TGTGCCAGTAGTATAGCAAAGCGGGAGGGTTGGAATGAGCAGTTCTTC
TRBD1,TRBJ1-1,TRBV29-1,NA,CSVEGQGDSNTEAFF,TGCAGCGTTGAGGGTCAGGGGGACTCGAACACTGAAGCTTTCTTT
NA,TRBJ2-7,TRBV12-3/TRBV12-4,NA,CASSGGDSHEQYF,TGTGCCAGCAGCGGTGGGGACTCCCACGAGCAGTACTTC
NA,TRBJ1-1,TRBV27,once,CASRFGSGNTEAFF,TGTGCCAGCCGATTTGGATCGGGGAACACTGAAGCTTTCTTT
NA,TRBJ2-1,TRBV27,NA,CASSYGRLLSVHEQFF,TGTGCCAGCAGTTACGGAAGACTTCTATCGGTACATGAGCAGTTCTTC
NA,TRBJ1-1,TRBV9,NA,CASSVGPGQEAFF,TGTGCCAGCAGCGTAGGTCCGGGACAAGAAGCTTTCTTT
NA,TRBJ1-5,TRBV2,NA,CASSDRAVGQPQHF,TGTGCCAGCAGTGACAGGGCGGTTGGTCAGCCCCAGCATTTT
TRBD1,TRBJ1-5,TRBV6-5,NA,CASSLGQGNQPQHF,TGTGCCAGCAGTTTGGGACAGGGAAATCAGCCCCAGCATTTT
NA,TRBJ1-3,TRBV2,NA,CASSRGRGGFSGNTIYF,TGTGCCAGCAGCCGAGGGAGGGGGGGATTCTCTGGAAACACCATATATTTT
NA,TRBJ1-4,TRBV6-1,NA,CASNFNGLNEKLFF,TGTGCCAGCAACTTTAACGGACTTAATGAAAAACTGTTTTTT
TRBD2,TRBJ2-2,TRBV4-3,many,CASSQEALAGGNGELFF,TGCGCCAGCAGCCAAGAGGCACTAGCGGGGGGGAACGGGGAGCTGTTTTTT
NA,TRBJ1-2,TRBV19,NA,CATASYGYTF,TGTGCCACGGCTTCCTATGGCTACACCTTC
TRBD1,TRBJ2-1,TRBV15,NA,CATSPGQGVTATRNNEQFF,TGTGCCACCAGCCCTGGACAGGGGGTCACCGCGACTAGAAACAATGAGCAGTTCTTC
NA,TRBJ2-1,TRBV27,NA,CASWLASYNEQFF,TGTGCCAGCTGGCTAGCCTCCTACAATGAGCAGTTCTTC
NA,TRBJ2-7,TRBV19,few,CASSARQDAYEQYF,TGTGCCAGTAGTGCTCGACAGGACGCCTACGAGCAGTACTTC
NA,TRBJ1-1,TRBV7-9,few,CASSLGSLRQNTEAFF,TGTGCCAGCAGCTTAGGTAGTTTACGGCAGAACACTGAAGCTTTCTTT
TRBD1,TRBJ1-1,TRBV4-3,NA,CASRTGLNTEAFF,TGCGCCAGCAGGACAGGGCTTAACACTGAAGCTTTCTTT
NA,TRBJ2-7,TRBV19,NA,CASSIDAYYEQYF,TGTGCCAGTAGTATAGATGCATACTACGAGCAGTACTTC
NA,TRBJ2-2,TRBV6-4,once,CASSGTGTGELFF,TGTGCCAGCAGTGGCACAGGCACCGGGGAGCTGTTTTTT
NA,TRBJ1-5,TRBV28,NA,CASSPPGGVYQPQHF,TGTGCCAGCAGTCCCCCTGGCGGGGTCTATCAGCCCCAGCATTTT
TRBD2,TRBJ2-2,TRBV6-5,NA,CASRVGGSVTGELFF,TGTGCCAGCAGAGTTGGCGGGAGTGTCACCGGGGAGCTGTTTTTT
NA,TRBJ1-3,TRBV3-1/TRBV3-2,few,CASSPAGIGDGNTIYF,TGTGCCAGCAGCCCCGCCGGGATAGGAGATGGAAACACCATATATTTT
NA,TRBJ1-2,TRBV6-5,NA,CAAGSYGYTF,TGTGCCGCCGGGAGCTATGGCTACACCTTC
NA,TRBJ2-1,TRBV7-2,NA,CASSPWGERYNEQFF,TGTGCCAGCAGCCCGTGGGGGGAGAGATACAATGAGCAGTTCTTC
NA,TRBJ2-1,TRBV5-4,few,CASDGGDNEQFF,TGTGCCAGCGACGGTGGGGACAATGAGCAGTTCTTC
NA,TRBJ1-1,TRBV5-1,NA,CASSSPGYLNTEAFF,TGCGCCAGCAGCTCACCTGGGTACTTGAACACTGAAGCTTTCTTT
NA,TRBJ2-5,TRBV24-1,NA,CATSDPGTLGETQYF,TGTGCCACCAGTGATCCCGGGACATTAGGGGAGACCCAGTACTTC
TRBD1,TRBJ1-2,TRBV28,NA,CASSLRRDRAYGYTF,TGTGCCAGCAGTTTACGCCGGGACAGGGCCTATGGCTACACCTTC
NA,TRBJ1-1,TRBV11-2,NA,CASSQTGKAFF,TGTGCCAGCAGCCAAACAGGTAAAGCTTTCTTT
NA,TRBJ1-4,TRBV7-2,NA,CASSFLGGGWDEKLFF,TGTGCCAGCAGCTTCCTGGGGGGAGGCTGGGATGAAAAACTGTTTTTT
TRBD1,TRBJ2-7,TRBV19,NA,CASSIGQGVPYEQYF,TGTGCCAGTAGTATCGGACAGGGTGTCCCCTACGAGCAGTACTTC
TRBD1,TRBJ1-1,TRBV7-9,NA,CASSSTGTGHPEAFF,TGTGCCAGCAGCTCAACCGGGACAGGGCACCCTGAAGCTTTCTTT
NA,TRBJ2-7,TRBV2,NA,CASTGLTVYEQYF,TGTGCCAGCACCGGATTAACAGTATACGAGCAGTACTTC
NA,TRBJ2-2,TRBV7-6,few,CASSLASGELFF,TGTGCCAGCAGCTTAGCCTCCGGGGAGCTGTTTTTT